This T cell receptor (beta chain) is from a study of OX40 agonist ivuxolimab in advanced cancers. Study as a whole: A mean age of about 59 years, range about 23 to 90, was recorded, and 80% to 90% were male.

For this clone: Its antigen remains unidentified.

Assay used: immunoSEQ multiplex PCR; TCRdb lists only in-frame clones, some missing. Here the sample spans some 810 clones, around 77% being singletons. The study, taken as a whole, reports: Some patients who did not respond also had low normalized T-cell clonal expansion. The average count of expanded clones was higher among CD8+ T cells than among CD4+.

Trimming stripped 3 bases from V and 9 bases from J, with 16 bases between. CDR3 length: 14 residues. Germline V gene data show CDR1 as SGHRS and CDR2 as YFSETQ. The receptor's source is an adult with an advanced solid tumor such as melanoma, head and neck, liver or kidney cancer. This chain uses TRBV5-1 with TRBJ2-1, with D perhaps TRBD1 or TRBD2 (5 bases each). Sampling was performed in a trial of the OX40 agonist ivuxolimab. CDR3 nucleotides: TGCGCCAGCAGCTCGGGGACCCAAGGAATTGAGCAGTTCTTC. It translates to CASSSGTQGIEQFF.